The clone carrying this T cell receptor beta chain has at least ten counts. These data come from a study of T cells after yellow fever vaccination. Whole-study results and caveats: Few clonotypes appeared in both CD4 and CD8 compartments.

TCRdb re-derived calls from the 5' RACE reads in MiXCR, one entry per CDR3 protein. The data contain around 50,000 distinct CDR3 sequences, around 6.4% of them singletons. This CDR3 has 14 amino acids. V gave up 4 bases and J gave up 4 bases; unmatched junction bases: 3. From germline, CDR1 is MNHEY and CDR2 SMNVEV (reference sequence). The sample consisted of PBMCs, either bulk or a sorted T-cell subset (CD4+, CD8+, memory, or dextramer-sorted; not recorded which), taken 45 days after the yellow fever booster vaccination. The TCR sequence derives from a man aged 30-40 years who received the YFV17D yellow fever vaccine. This chain links TRBV27 with TRBJ1-1, with 10 bases aligning to TRBD1. The DNA of the CDR3 is TGTGCCAGCAGTTCGGGGACAGGGGTCACTGAAGCTTTCTTT. It encodes CASSSGTGVTEAFF.